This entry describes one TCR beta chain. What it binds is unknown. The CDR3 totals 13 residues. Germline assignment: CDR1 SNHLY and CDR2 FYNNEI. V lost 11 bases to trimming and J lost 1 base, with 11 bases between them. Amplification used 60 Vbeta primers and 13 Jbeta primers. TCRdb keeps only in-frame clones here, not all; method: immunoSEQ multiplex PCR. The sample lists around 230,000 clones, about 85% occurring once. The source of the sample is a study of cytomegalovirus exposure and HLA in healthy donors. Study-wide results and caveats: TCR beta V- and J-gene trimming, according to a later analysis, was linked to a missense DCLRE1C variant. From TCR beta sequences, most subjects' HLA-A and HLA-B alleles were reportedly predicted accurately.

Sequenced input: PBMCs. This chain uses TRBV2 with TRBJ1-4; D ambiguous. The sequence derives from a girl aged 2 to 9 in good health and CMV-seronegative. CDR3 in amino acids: CAALHGTNEKLFF. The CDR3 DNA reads TGTGCCGCACTCCACGGAACTAATGAAAAACTGTTTTTT.